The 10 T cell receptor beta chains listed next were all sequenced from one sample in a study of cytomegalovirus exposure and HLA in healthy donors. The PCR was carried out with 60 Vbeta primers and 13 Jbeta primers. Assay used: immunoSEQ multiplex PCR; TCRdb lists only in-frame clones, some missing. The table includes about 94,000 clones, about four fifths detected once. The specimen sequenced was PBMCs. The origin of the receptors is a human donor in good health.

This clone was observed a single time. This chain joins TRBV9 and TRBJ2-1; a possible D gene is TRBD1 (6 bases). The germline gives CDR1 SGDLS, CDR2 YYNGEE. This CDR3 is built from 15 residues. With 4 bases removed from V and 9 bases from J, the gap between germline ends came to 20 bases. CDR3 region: CASSPTTTGTGEQFF. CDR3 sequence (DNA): TGTGCCAGCAGCCCGACTACGACAGGCACAGGTGAGCAGTTCTTC. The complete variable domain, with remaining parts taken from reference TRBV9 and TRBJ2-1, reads DSGVTQTPKHLITATGQRVTLRCSPRSGDLSVYWYQQSLDQGLQFLIQYYNGEERAKGNILERFSAQQFPDLHSELNLSSLELGDSALYFCASSPTTTGTGEQFFGPGTRLTVL.

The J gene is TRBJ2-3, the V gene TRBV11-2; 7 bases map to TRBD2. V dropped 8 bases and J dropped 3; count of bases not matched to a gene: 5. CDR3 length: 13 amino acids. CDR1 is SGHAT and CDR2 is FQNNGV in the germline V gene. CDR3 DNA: TGTGCCAGCGGGAGGGCCGGGACAGATACGCAGTATTTT. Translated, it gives CASGRAGTDTQYF. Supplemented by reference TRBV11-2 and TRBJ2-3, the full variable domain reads EAGVAQSPRYKIIEKRQSVAFWCNPISGHATLYWYQQILGQGPKLLIQFQNNGVVDDSQLPKDRFSAERLKGVDSTLKIQPAKLEDSAVYLCASGRAGTDTQYFGPGTRLTVL.

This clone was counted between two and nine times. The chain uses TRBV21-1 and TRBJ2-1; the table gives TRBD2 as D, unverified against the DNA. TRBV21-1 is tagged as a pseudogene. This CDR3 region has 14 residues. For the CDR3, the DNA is TGTGCCAGCAGACCACGGACTAGTCGCGGTGAGCAGTTCTTC. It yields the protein CASRPRTSRGEQFF.

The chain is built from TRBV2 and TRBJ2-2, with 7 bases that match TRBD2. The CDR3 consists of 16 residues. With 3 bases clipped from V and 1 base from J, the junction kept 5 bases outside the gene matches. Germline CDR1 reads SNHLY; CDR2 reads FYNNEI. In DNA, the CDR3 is TGTGCCAGCAGTGAGGGTCTAGCGGTGAACACCGGGGAGCTGTTTTTT. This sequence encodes CASSEGLAVNTGELFF. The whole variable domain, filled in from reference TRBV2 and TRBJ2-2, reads EPEVTQTPSHQVTQMGQEVILRCVPISNHLYFYWYRQILGQKVEFLVSFYNNEISEKSEIFDDQFSVERPDGSNFTLKIRSTKLEDSAMYFCASSEGLAVNTGELFFGEGSRLTVL.

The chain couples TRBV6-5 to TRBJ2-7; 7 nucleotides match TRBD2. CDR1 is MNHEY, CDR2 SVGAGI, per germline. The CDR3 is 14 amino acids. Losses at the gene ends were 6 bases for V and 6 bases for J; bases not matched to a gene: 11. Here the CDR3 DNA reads TGTGCCAGCAGACCGGAGGGACTAACGCGCGAGCAGTACTTC. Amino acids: CASRPEGLTREQYF.

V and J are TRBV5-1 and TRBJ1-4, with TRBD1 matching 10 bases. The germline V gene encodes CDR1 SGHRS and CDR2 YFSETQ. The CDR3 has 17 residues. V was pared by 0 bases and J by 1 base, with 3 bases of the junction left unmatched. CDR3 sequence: CASSLGQGARTNEKLFF. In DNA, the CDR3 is TGCGCCAGCAGCTTGGGACAGGGGGCCAGAACTAATGAAAAACTGTTTTTT. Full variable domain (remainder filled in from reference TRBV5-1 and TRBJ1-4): KAGVTQTPRYLIKTRGQQVTLSCSPISGHRSVSWYQQTPGQGLQFLFEYFSETQRNKGNFPGRFSGRQFSNSRSEMNVSTLELGDSALYLCASSLGQGARTNEKLFFGSGTQLSVL.

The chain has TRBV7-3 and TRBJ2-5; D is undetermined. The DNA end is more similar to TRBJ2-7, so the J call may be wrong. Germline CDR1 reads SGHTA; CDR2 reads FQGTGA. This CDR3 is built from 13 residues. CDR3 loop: CASSLTPSYEQYF. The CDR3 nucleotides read TGTGCCAGCAGCTTAACGCCCTCCTACGAGCAGTACTTC.

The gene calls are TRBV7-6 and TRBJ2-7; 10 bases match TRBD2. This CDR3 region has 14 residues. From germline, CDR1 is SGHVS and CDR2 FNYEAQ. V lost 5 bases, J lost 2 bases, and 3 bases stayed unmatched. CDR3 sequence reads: CASSLLAGPYEQYF. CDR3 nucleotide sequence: TGTGCCAGCAGCCTACTAGCGGGACCCTACGAGCAGTACTTC.

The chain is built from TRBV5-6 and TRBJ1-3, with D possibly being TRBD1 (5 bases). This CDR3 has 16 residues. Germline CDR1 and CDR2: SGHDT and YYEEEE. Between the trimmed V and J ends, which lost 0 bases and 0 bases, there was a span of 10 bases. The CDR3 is CASSLGRVGSGNTIYF. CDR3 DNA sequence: TGTGCCAGCAGCTTGGGCAGGGTAGGCTCTGGAAACACCATATATTTT.

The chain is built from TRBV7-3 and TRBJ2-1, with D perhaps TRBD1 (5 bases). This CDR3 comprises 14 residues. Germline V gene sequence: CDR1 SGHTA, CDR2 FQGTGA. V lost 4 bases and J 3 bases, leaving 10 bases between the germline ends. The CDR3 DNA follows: TGTGCCAGCAGCTGGGGCACCAGCTACAATGAGCAGTTCTTC. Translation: CASSWGTSYNEQFF.